What follows describes a single T cell receptor beta chain. Its antigen is currently unknown. The sample comes from a study of T cell clones after liver transplantation. Germline V lookup: CDR1 LGHNA, CDR2 YNFKEQ. CDR3 length: 15 amino acids. Trimming took 2 bases from V and 0 from J, leaving 8 bases between them. Sorting of unstimulated PBMCs yielded separate CD3+CD4+ and CD3+CD8+ fractions. The repertoire was sequenced with immunoSEQ multiplex PCR; TCRdb's copy has only in-frame clones and lacks some. Here the sample spans 95,000 to 110,000 clones, roughly four fifths being singletons. Findings and limits, study-wide: Donor-reactive sequences fell more than third party-reactive ones, suggesting partial deletion. Graft donor-reactive T cells possibly entered the graft instead of undergoing deletion.

The V call is TRBV4-2, the J call TRBJ1-3; weak D call: TRBD1 (5 bases). The sequence came from a human donor who received a liver transplant. The material was CD4+ T cells from blood, obtained before liver transplant. CDR3 nucleotides: TGTGCCAGCAGCCAACGGGGGAGCTCTGGAAACACCATATATTTT. As protein: CASSQRGSSGNTIYF.